A single sample is the source of the 3 T cell receptor beta chains below, sequenced in a study of shared T cell receptors in the human thymus. TCRdb's copy holds only in-frame clones and misses some; the assay was immunoSEQ multiplex PCR. The profile shows 720,000 or so clones, 80% to 90% of them singletons. This same sample was also taken into another study, of human thymus T cells.

What was sequenced was thymocytes. All receptors come from a girl under two years old with a congenital heart defect.

The chain recombines TRBV10-1 with TRBJ2-7; 9 positions match TRBD1. The CDR3 totals 17 residues. The trim removed 0 bases at V and 3 bases at J, leaving 9 bases unmatched. Germline CDR1 and CDR2: WNHNN and SYGVQD (reference sequence). The CDR3 protein is CASSESTGTGLVYEQYF. The CDR3 coding sequence is TGCGCCAGCAGTGAGTCGACCGGGACAGGGTTGGTCTACGAGCAGTACTTC.

The J gene is TRBJ1-2, the V gene TRBV6-1; D is perhaps TRBD1 (5 bases). V was clipped by 6 bases and J by 4 bases, with 9 bases between them. Germline CDR1 reads MNHNS; CDR2 reads SASEGT. This CDR3 comprises 12 residues. CDR3 sequence: CASRYRSYGYTF. The CDR3 coding sequence is TGTGCCAGCAGGTACAGGAGCTATGGCTACACCTTC.

This clone was seen a handful of times. The V and J genes are TRBV2 and TRBJ2-7; weak D call: TRBD1 (5 bases). The CDR3 covers 14 residues. Trimming pared 2 bases from V and 2 bases from J, leaving 10 bases between. Germline CDR1 and CDR2: SNHLY and FYNNEI. CDR3 region: CASSEQGSTYEQYF. CDR3 nucleotide sequence: TGTGCCAGCAGTGAACAGGGCAGCACCTACGAGCAGTACTTC.